This section outlines one T cell receptor (beta chain) sequence together with its context. The antigen is unknown. The V end was cut by 3 bases, the J end by 4 bases, with 16 bases between. There are 15 residues in the CDR3. Germline V gene sequence: CDR1 SGHTA, CDR2 FQGNSA. The source of the sample is a study of blood T cells in healthy people across ages. Study results and caveats: Because sorting was not performed, PBMCs prevented conclusive naive versus antigen-experienced comparison.

A second roughly 7 to 11 cycle PCR used barcoded and J-beta primers. TCRdb re-derived calls from the 5' RACE reads in MiXCR, one entry per CDR3 protein. The sample holds 700,000 to 850,000 distinct CDR3 sequences, around 34% seen once. This clonotype was obtained from a man aged 18-30 years in good health. V usage is TRBV7-2 and J usage is TRBJ2-7; weak D call: TRBD1 (6 bases). The sample was blood. The CDR3 loop is CASSFARGPYYEQYF. The CDR3, as DNA: TGTGCCAGCAGCTTTGCCAGGGGACCGTATTACGAGCAGTACTTC.